These 30 T cell receptor beta chains were all obtained from the same sample, sequenced in a study of CD8+CD57+ T cells in acquired aplastic anemia. Patients included in sequencing had previously demonstrated CD8+CD57+ cell expansion by flow cytometry. Profiles of TCR beta VDJ and CDR3 were generated from a genomic DNA template. Each CDR3 protein is one row after TCRdb ran MiXCR on the reads. The data show 250,000 to 350,000 distinct CDR3 sequences, with about three fifths seen just once and 1% to 1.5% held by the top ten. Material: sorted CD4+, CD8+, or CD8+CD57+ T cells (not recorded which) from PBMCs. These receptors came from a human donor with aplastic anemia.

This clonotype was recorded many times. The CDR3 nucleotides are TGTGCCAGTAGTCGGGCCTCTGGGGCCAACGTCCTGACTTTC. The encoded protein is CASSRASGANVLTF. The rearrangement joins TRBV19 to TRBJ2-6; D unresolved. V lost 5 bases to trimming and J lost 0 bases, with 5 bases between them. Germline CDR1 reads LNHDA; CDR2 reads SQIVND (reference sequence). CDR3 length: 14 residues.

The J gene is TRBJ1-2, the V gene TRBV19; no clear D gene. Deletions cut 6 bases from V and 3 bases from J, with 11 bases between. Germline V gene sequence: CDR1 LNHDA, CDR2 SQIVND (reference sequence). The CDR3 totals 13 residues. The CDR3 DNA reads TGTGCCAGTAGGTTCGGGCTGCACTATGGCTACACCTTC. It translates to CASRFGLHYGYTF.

V is TRBV4-2 and J is TRBJ1-4; D gene uncertain. Germline V gene data show CDR1 as LGHNA and CDR2 as YNFKEQ. The CDR3 runs 15 residues. V gave up 1 base and J gave up 4 bases, with 10 bases separating them. The CDR3 DNA is TGTGCCAGCAGCCAAGTTGGCAGCGTTAATGAAAAACTGTTTTTT. It translates to CASSQVGSVNEKLFF.

J is TRBJ2-1 and V is TRBV10-3; D unresolved. Trimming took 3 bases from V and 8 from J, leaving 17 bases between them. CDR3 length: 15 amino acids. CDR1 and CDR2 (germline): ENHRY, SYGVKD. CDR3 residues: CAISDARVTGDEQFF. DNA for the CDR3: TGTGCCATCAGTGATGCCCGGGTCACGGGCGATGAGCAGTTCTTC.

The CDR3 is CASSLAPEHSNQPQHF. The CDR3 nucleotides read TGCGCCAGCAGCTTGGCACCAGAACATAGCAATCAGCCCCAGCATTTT. The chain joins TRBV5-1 to TRBJ1-5; D is ambiguous. Germline V gene data show CDR1 as SGHRS and CDR2 as YFSETQ. The CDR3 has 16 amino acids. Trimming took off 0 bases at V and 0 bases at J, with 10 bases between the two ends.

This clonotype was counted ten times or more. The chain combines TRBV20-1 with TRBJ2-1; 10 bases line up with TRBD1. Germline V gene lookup returns CDR1 DFQATT and CDR2 SNEGSKA (reference sequence). V dropped 4 bases and J dropped 5; count of bases not matched to a gene: 2. The CDR3 has 13 residues. The CDR3 spells CSAKTGGNNEQFF. CDR3 in DNA: TGCAGTGCTAAGACAGGGGGCAACAATGAGCAGTTCTTC.

A note on this clonotype: Germline is not matched at one junction end, which may reflect a read error. This chain uses TRBV20-1 with TRBJ2-7; D tentatively fits TRBD1 or TRBD2 (6 bases each). The CDR3 covers 13 residues. The germline V gene has CDR1 DFQATT and CDR2 SNEGSKA (reference sequence). For the CDR3, the DNA is TGCAGTGCGAGAGGGGGGCAATCCTACGAGCAGTACTTC. This translates into CSARGGQSYEQYF.

This rearrangement joins TRBV11-1 to TRBJ2-1; unclear D gene. Germline CDR1 SGHAT, CDR2 FQDESV (reference sequence). Trimming cost V 3 bases and J 0 bases, with 9 bases left between them. This CDR3 has 15 amino acids. The CDR3 here is CASSFVTGSYNEQFF. In nucleotides, the CDR3 is TGTGCCAGCAGCTTCGTTACGGGCTCCTACAATGAGCAGTTCTTC.

J is TRBJ1-4 and V is TRBV7-9, with D possibly TRBD1 on 5 matching bases. There are 14 residues in the CDR3. Germline lookup yields CDR1 SEHNR and CDR2 FQNEAQ (reference sequence). Trimming pared 6 bases from V and 7 bases from J, leaving 15 bases between. DNA for the CDR3: TGTGCCAGCAGTTCCCAACGACAGAGTGAAAAACTGTTTTTT. Residues: CASSSQRQSEKLFF.

This clonotype was recorded at least ten times. The chain has TRBV6-6 and TRBJ2-1; 9 bases are shared with TRBD2. CDR1 is MNHNY, CDR2 SVGAGI, per germline (reference sequence). V lost 8 bases and J lost 3; bases outside the gene matches: 17. CDR3 length: 18 amino acids. The CDR3 sequence is CASSGRGRGGAFYNEQFF. For the CDR3, the DNA is TGTGCCAGCTCCGGACGGGGGCGCGGGGGGGCCTTCTACAATGAGCAGTTCTTC.

The chain has TRBV6-6 and TRBJ2-7; possibly TRBD2 for D (6 bases). This CDR3 is built from 16 residues. V was cut by 5 bases and J by 0 bases, with 17 bases left in between. Germline loops: CDR1 MNHNY, CDR2 SVGAGI (reference sequence). CDR3: CASSGSYGSVSYEQYF. The CDR3 DNA reads TGTGCCAGCAGTGGCTCGTACGGGAGCGTCTCCTACGAGCAGTACTTC.

This sequence joins TRBV10-3 and TRBJ2-7; D unclear. Germline CDR1 ENHRY, CDR2 SYGVKD. The germline V and J ends were trimmed by 9 bases and 0 bases, with 9 bases remaining between them. The CDR3 totals 12 residues. CDR3 amino acids: CAILDGSYEQYF. The CDR3 coding sequence is TGTGCCATTCTCGACGGCTCCTACGAGCAGTACTTC.

J is TRBJ2-7 and V is TRBV7-9, with D hard to call. There are 14 residues in the CDR3. Germline assignment: CDR1 SEHNR and CDR2 FQNEAQ (reference sequence). The V gene lost 1 base and the J gene lost 2 bases, with 9 bases spanning the gap. CDR3 DNA: TGTGCCAGCAGCTTAGAAAGGTCTCCCTACGAGCAGTACTTC. Its translation is CASSLERSPYEQYF.

The DNA of the CDR3 is TGCAGTGCCTATAGGGGGGCCTCCCAAGAGACCCAGTACTTC. Translated, it gives CSAYRGASQETQYF. The chain has TRBV20-1 and TRBJ2-5, with D perhaps assigned TRBD1 or TRBD2 (6 bases each). CDR1 and CDR2 from the germline V gene are DFQATT and SNEGSKA (reference sequence). The CDR3 sequence is 14 residues long. V was pared by 6 bases and J by 1 base, with 15 bases between.

V is TRBV7-9 and J is TRBJ2-7; D is unclear. Germline V lookup: CDR1 SEHNR, CDR2 FQNEAQ (reference sequence). There are 13 residues in the CDR3. Trimming left V 5 bases short and J 4 bases short, with 12 bases between. The DNA of the CDR3 is TGTGCCAGCAGCCAGGATCCCTCTTACGAGCAGTACTTC. Protein product: CASSQDPSYEQYF.

J is TRBJ2-7 and V is TRBV20-1; a possible D gene is TRBD2 (5 bases). The CDR3 length is 11 residues. The germline V gene has CDR1 DFQATT and CDR2 SNEGSKA (reference sequence). Trimming removed 4 bases from V and 3 bases from J, with 7 bases in between. CDR3 protein: CSAIRDYEQYF. For the CDR3, the DNA is TGCAGTGCTATTCGGGACTACGAGCAGTACTTC.

This clonotype was seen ten or more times. The rearrangement uses TRBV20-1 and TRBJ2-3; the D call may be TRBD1 or TRBD2 (5 bases each). V was clipped by 4 bases and J by 0 bases, with 11 bases between them. Looked up from germline, CDR1 is DFQATT and CDR2 is SNEGSKA (reference sequence). This CDR3 has 14 amino acids. CDR3 amino acids: CSATGPPSTDTQYF. For the CDR3, the DNA is TGCAGTGCTACGGGACCACCTAGCACAGATACGCAGTATTTT.

This chain joins TRBV6-4 and TRBJ2-7; the match to TRBD2 covers 7 bases. Germline loops: CDR1 MRHNA, CDR2 SNTAGT. V gave up 3 bases and J gave up 0 bases; unmatched junction bases: 11. The CDR3 length is 17 residues. Here the CDR3 reads CASSEGRELPNSYEQYF. In nucleotides, the CDR3 is TGTGCCAGCAGTGAAGGGAGGGAACTTCCCAACTCCTACGAGCAGTACTTC.

The gene calls are TRBV6-5 and TRBJ1-1; no clear D gene. Per germline, CDR1 MNHEY and CDR2 SVGAGI. The length of the CDR3 is 14 residues. The V end was cut by 11 bases, the J end by 1 base, with 17 bases between. The CDR3 protein is CAATSSPPNTEAFF. DNA of the CDR3: TGTGCCGCGACGTCTTCCCCACCGAACACTGAAGCTTTCTTT.

Written as DNA, the CDR3 is TGCGCCAGTCACTATTGGGGTTACGGCAATCAGCCCCAGCATTTT. This encodes CASHYWGYGNQPQHF. This chain uses TRBV10-1 with TRBJ1-5, with D unresolved. The CDR3 sequence is 15 residues long. Germline CDR1 reads WNHNN; CDR2 reads SYGVQD (reference sequence). V was pared by 9 bases and J by 2 bases, with 17 bases between.

V gene TRBV2 combines with J gene TRBJ1-5, with a possible D match to TRBD1 (5 bases). The CDR3 sequence is 15 residues long. Germline V gene data show CDR1 as SNHLY and CDR2 as FYNNEI. V was shortened by 6 bases and J by 10 bases, with 22 bases between the two germline ends. The CDR3 DNA is TGTGCCAGCAGCTTAAGTCGACAGTCCCTCAATCCCCAGCATTTT. Protein: CASSLSRQSLNPQHF.

There are a few counts of this clonotype. V and J are TRBV7-8 and TRBJ2-1; D is undetermined. Germline assignment: CDR1 SGHVS and CDR2 FQNEAQ. V was trimmed by 2 bases and J by 0 bases, leaving 8 bases between them. The CDR3 is 15 residues long. The chain's CDR3 is CASSLRVSSYNEQFF. The CDR3 bases are TGTGCCAGCAGCTTAAGGGTGAGCTCCTACAATGAGCAGTTCTTC.

This sequence joins TRBV4-1 and TRBJ2-7; D not certain. Trimming removed 1 base from V and 2 bases from J, with 6 bases in between. This CDR3 is 13 amino acids long. Looked up from germline, CDR1 is MGHRA and CDR2 is YSYEKL. The CDR3 DNA reads TGCGCCAGCAGCCAAGGGTGGACCTACGAGCAGTACTTC. The encoded protein is CASSQGWTYEQYF.

This clonotype was seen only a few times. Given a much more abundant clone one base away, this may be a read error. The chain uses TRBV10-3 and TRBJ1-5; D may be TRBD1 (5 bases). Germline lookup yields CDR1 ENHRY and CDR2 SYGVKD. V was trimmed by 6 bases and J by 4 bases, leaving 10 bases between them. The CDR3 consists of 13 residues. This chain's CDR3 is CAISRGSNQPQHF. The CDR3 DNA is TGTGCCATCAGCCGGGGCTCAAATCAGCCCCAGCATTTT.

V usage is TRBV4-1 and J usage is TRBJ2-7, with a possible D match to TRBD1 (5 bases). Trimming took 0 bases from V and 2 from J, leaving 11 bases between them. CDR3 length: 15 residues. Germline-derived CDR1 and CDR2 are MGHRA and YSYEKL. The CDR3 DNA is TGCGCCAGCAGCCAAGAACAAGACAGTACCTACGAGCAGTACTTC. Translating gives CASSQEQDSTYEQYF.

This sequence joins TRBV2 and TRBJ2-5; tentatively, D is TRBD2 (7 bases). CDR1 is SNHLY and CDR2 is FYNNEI in the germline V gene. The CDR3 loop spans 18 amino acids. Trimming cost V 5 bases and J 4 bases, with 26 bases left between them. The DNA of the CDR3 is TGTGCCAGCAGTCACAGGGTTCGGGGAGGGTCGGGCGGAGAGACCCAGTACTTC. It encodes CASSHRVRGGSGGETQYF.

Many counts were recorded for this clonotype. The V gene is TRBV15, the J gene TRBJ1-5, with a tentative D call TRBD1 (5 bases). This CDR3 has 17 residues. V lost 7 bases and J lost 0, with 19 bases in between. Germline assignment: CDR1 LNHNV and CDR2 YYDKDF (reference sequence). The CDR3 DNA reads as TGTGCCACCACCCAGGCAAGCGGACATTATAGCAATCAGCCCCAGCATTTT. Protein sequence: CATTQASGHYSNQPQHF.

This sequence joins TRBV10-3 and TRBJ2-3, with D unresolved. This CDR3 spans 14 amino acids. V dropped 7 bases and J dropped 2 bases, with 13 bases sitting between them. Germline CDR1 reads ENHRY; CDR2 reads SYGVKD. The CDR3 coding sequence is TGTGCCATCATGACCAGCGATCCCACAGATACGCAGTATTTT. This codes for CAIMTSDPTDTQYF.

The J gene is TRBJ1-5, the V gene TRBV7-2; 9 nucleotides agree with TRBD1. CDR3 length: 13 residues. The V and J ends lost 5 bases and 9 bases, in that order; junction bases with no gene match: 5. Germline-derived CDR1 and CDR2 are SGHTA and FQGNSA. The CDR3 DNA sequence: TGTGCCAGCAGCCTTCTGACAGGGGGGCCCCAGCATTTT. Translation gives CASSLLTGGPQHF.

The chain employs TRBV19 and TRBJ1-6; D is uncertain. The V and J ends lost 3 bases and 2 bases respectively, with 8 bases between them. The length of the CDR3 is 15 residues. Germline V lookup: CDR1 LNHDA, CDR2 SQIVND (reference sequence). Written as DNA, the CDR3 is TGTGCCAGTAGTATGACGGTGACCTATAATTCACCCCTCCACTTT. Its protein product is CASSMTVTYNSPLHF.